This T cell receptor (beta chain) was retrieved from a study of OX40 agonist ivuxolimab in advanced cancers. Trimming left V 4 bases short and J 3 bases short, with 16 bases between. CDR3 length: 15 residues. Germline loops: CDR1 SGHVS, CDR2 FQNEAQ. Sequencing was performed with immunoSEQ multiplex PCR; in TCRdb, only in-frame clones are kept and a portion is missing. There are about 48,000 clones in the sample; approximately 90% occur only once, and more than 45% lies in the top ten. The clonotype was recovered from an adult with an advanced solid tumor such as melanoma, head and neck, liver or kidney cancer. The rearrangement joins TRBV7-8 to TRBJ2-7; weak D call: TRBD1 (6 bases). The sample in question was CD4+ or CD8+ T cells sorted from blood, obtained in a trial of the OX40 agonist ivuxolimab. CDR3 bases: TGTGCCAGCAGCTCCCTATTTACAGGGAACTACGAGCAGTACTTC. Protein sequence: CASSSLFTGNYEQYF. The full variable domain, in which reference TRBV7-8 and TRBJ2-7 provide the parts outside the CDR3, is GAGVSQSPRYKVAKRGQDVALRCDPISGHVSLFWYQQALGQGPEFLTYFQNEAQLDKSGLPSDRFFAERPEGSVSTLKIQRTQQEDSAVYLCASSSLFTGNYEQYFGPGTRLTVT.